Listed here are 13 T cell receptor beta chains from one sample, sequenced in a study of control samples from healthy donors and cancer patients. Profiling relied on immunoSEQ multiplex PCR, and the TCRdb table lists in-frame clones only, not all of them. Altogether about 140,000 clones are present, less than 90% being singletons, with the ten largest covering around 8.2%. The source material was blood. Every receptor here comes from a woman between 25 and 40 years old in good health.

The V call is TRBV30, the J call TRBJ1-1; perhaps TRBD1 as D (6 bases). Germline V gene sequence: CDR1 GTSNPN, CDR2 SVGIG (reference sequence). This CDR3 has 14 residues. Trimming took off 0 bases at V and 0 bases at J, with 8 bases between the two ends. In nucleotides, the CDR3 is TGTGCCTGGAGTGTCGGACAGCTGAACACTGAAGCTTTCTTT. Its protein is CAWSVGQLNTEAFF.

The CDR3 loop is CASSPPGGGNTEAFF. CDR3 sequence (DNA): TGTGCCAGCTCACCACCGGGAGGGGGAAACACTGAAGCTTTCTTT. J is TRBJ1-1 and V is TRBV18, with TRBD1 as a possible D gene (6 bases). CDR1 is KGHSH, CDR2 LQKENI, per germline. CDR3 length equals 15 residues. The V end lost 0 bases, the J end lost 2 bases, and 10 bases lay between the germline ends.

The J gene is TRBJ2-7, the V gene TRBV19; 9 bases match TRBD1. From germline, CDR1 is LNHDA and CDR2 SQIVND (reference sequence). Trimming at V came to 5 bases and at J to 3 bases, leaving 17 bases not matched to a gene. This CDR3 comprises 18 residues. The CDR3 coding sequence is TGTGCCAGTAGTCCAACCCTCGGACGGGGACAGGGATACTACGAGCAGTACTTC. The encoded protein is CASSPTLGRGQGYYEQYF. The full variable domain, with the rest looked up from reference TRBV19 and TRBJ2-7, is DGGITQSPKYLFRKEGQNVTLSCEQNLNHDAMYWYRQDPGQGLRLIYYSQIVNDFQKGDIAEGYSVSREKKESFPLTVTSAQKNPTAFYLCASSPTLGRGQGYYEQYFGPGTRLTVT.

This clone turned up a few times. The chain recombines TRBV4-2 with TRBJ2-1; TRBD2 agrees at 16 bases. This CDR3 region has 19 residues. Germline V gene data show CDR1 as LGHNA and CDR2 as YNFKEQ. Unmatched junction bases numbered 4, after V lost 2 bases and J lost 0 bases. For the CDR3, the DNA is TGTGCCAGCAGCCAACCGGGACTAGCGGGAGGGTTCTCCTACAATGAGCAGTTCTTC. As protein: CASSQPGLAGGFSYNEQFF.

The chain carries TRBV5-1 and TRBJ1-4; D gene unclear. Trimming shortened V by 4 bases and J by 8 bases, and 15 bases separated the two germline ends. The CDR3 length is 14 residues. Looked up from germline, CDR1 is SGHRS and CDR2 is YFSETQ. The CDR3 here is CASSPATQGEKLFF. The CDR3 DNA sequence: TGCGCCAGCAGCCCGGCCACTCAAGGGGAAAAACTGTTTTTT.

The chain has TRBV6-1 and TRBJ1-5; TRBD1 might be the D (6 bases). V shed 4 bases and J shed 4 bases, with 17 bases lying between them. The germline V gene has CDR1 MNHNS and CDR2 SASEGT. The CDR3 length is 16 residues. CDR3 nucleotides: TGTGCCAGCAGTGGGGGATCCTCCAGGGGTAATCAGCCCCAGCATTTT. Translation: CASSGGSSRGNQPQHF.

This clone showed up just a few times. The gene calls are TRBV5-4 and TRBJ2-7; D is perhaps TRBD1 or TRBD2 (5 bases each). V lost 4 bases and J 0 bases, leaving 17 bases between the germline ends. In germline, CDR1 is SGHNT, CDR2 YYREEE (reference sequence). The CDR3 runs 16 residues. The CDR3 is CASSPSWGRDSYEQYF. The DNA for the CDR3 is TGTGCCAGCAGCCCAAGCTGGGGACGGGACTCCTACGAGCAGTACTTC.

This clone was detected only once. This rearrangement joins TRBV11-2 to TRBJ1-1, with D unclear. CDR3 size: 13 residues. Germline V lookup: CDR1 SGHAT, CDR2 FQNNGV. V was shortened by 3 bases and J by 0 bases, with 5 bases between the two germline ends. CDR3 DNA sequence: TGTGCCAGCAGCTTTGATATGAACACTGAAGCTTTCTTT. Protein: CASSFDMNTEAFF. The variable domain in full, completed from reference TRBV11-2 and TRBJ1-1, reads EAGVAQSPRYKIIEKRQSVAFWCNPISGHATLYWYQQILGQGPKLLIQFQNNGVVDDSQLPKDRFSAERLKGVDSTLKIQPAKLEDSAVYLCASSFDMNTEAFFGQGTRLTVV.

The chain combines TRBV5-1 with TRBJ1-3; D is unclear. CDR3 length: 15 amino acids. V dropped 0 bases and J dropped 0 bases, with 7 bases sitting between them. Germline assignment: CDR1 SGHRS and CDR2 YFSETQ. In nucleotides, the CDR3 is TGCGCCAGCAGCTTGGAGGCCGGCTCTGGAAACACCATATATTTT. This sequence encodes CASSLEAGSGNTIYF.

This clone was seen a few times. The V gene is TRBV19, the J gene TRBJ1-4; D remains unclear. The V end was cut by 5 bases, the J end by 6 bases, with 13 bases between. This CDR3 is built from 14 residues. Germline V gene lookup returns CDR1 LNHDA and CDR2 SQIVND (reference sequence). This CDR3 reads CASSHQSLDEKLFF. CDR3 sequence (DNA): TGTGCCAGTAGTCATCAGTCACTGGATGAAAAACTGTTTTTT.

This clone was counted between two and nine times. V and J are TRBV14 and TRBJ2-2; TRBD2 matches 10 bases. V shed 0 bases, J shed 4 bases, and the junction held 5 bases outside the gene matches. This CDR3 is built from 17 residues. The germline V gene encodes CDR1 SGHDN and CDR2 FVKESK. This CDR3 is CASSQDDTSGITGELFF. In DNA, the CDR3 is TGTGCCAGCAGCCAAGATGACACTAGCGGGATCACCGGGGAGCTGTTTTTT. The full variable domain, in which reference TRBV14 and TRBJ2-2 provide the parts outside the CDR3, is EAGVTQFPSHSVIEKGQTVTLRCDPISGHDNLYWYRRVMGKEIKFLLHFVKESKQDESGMPNNRFLAERTGGTYSTLKVQPAELEDSGVYFCASSQDDTSGITGELFFGEGSRLTVL.

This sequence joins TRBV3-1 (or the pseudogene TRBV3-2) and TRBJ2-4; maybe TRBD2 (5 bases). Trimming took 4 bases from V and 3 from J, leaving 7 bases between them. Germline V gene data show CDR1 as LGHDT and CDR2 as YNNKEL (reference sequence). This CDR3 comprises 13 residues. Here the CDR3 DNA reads TGTGCCAGCAGCCCCCGGGGCAAAAACATTCAGTACTTC. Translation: CASSPRGKNIQYF.

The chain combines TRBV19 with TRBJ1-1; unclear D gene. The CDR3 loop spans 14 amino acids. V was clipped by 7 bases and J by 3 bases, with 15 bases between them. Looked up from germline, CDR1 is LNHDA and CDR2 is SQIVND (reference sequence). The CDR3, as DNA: TGTGCCAGTACTCCAAGGGTTTTGGACACTGAAGCTTTCTTT. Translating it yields CASTPRVLDTEAFF.